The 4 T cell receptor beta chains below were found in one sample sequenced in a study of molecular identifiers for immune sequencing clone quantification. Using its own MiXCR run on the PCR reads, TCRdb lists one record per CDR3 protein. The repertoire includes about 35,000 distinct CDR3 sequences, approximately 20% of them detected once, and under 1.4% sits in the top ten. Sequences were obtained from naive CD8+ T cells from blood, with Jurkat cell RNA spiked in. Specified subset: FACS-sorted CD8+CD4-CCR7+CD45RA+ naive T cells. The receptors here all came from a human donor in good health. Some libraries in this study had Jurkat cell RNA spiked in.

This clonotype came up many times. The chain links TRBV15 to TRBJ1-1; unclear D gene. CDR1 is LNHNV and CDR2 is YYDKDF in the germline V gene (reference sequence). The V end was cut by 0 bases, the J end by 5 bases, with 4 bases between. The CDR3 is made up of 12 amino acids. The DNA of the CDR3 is TGTGCCACCAGCAGAGATCGAACTGAAGCTTTCTTT. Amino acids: CATSRDRTEAFF.

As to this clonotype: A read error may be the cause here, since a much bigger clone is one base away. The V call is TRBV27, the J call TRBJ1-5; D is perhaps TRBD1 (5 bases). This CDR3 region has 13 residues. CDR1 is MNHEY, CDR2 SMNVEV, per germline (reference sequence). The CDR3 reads CTSSLGRGQPQHF. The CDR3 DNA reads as TGTACCAGCAGTTTAGGGAGGGGCCAGCCCCAGCATTTT.

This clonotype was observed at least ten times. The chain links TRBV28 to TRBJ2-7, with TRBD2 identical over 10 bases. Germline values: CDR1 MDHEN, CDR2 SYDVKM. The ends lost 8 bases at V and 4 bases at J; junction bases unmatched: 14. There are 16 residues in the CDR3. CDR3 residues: CASRGGPSGSGYEQYF. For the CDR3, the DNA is TGTGCCAGCCGCGGGGGGCCTAGCGGGAGTGGGTACGAGCAGTACTTC.

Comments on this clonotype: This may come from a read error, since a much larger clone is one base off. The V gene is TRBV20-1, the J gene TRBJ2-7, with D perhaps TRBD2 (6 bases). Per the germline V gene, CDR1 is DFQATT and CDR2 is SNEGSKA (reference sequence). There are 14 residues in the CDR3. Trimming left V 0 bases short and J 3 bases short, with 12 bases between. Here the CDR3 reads CSARESRTIYEQYF. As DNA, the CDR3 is TGCAGTGCTAGAGAGTCTCGGACTATCTACGAGCAGTACTTC.